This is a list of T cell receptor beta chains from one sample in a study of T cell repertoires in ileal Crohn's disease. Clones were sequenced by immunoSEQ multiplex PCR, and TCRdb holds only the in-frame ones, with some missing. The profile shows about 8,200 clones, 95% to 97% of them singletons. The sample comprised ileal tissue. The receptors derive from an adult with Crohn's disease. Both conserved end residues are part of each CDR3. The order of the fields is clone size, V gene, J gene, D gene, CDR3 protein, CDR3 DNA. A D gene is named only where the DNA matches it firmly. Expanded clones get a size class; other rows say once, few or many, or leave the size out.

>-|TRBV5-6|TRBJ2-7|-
CASSLSTYEQYF
TGTGCCAGCAGCTTGTCTACTTACGAGCAGTACTTC
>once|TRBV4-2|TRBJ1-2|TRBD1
CASSQDTGTVLYGYTF
TGTGCCAGCAGCCAAGATACGGGGACAGTCCTCTATGGCTACACCTTC
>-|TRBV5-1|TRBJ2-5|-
CASTRGAELEETQYF
TGCGCCAGCACCCGCGGGGCAGAATTAGAGGAGACCCAGTACTTC
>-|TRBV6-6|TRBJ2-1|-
CASSSADEQFF
TGTGCCAGCAGCAGCGCGGATGAGCAGTTCTTC
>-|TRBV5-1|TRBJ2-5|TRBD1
CASSLAGDRGGKETQYF
TGCGCCAGCAGCTTGGCCGGGGACAGGGGTGGGAAAGAGACCCAGTACTTC
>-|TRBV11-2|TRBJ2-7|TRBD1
CASSPGQLIYEQYF
TGTGCCAGCAGCCCGGGACAGCTTATTTACGAGCAGTACTTC
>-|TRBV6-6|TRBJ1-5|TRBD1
CASSYQGQSNQPQHF
TGTGCCAGCAGTTACCAGGGACAGAGCAATCAGCCCCAGCATTTT
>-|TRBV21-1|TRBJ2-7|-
CASSKGGGLQRFYYEQYF
TGTGCCAGCAGCAAAGGTGGAGGACTCCAGCGTTTTTACTACGAGCAGTACTTC
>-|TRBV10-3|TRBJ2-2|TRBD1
CAIRTDRAAGELFF
TGTGCCATCAGGACGGACAGGGCCGCCGGGGAGCTGTTTTTT
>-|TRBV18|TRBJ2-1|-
CASSPDTNNEQFF
TGTGCCAGCTCACCGGACACGAACAATGAGCAGTTCTTC
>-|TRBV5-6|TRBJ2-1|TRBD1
CASSHGTGGNYEQFF
TGTGCCAGCAGCCATGGGACAGGGGGTAATTATGAGCAGTTCTTC
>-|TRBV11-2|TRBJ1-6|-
CASSLTHGQSANSPLHF
TGTGCCAGCAGCCTGACGCACGGACAGTCAGCTAATTCACCCCTCCACTTT
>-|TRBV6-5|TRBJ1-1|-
CASSSQPSEAFF
TGTGCCAGCAGTTCCCAACCCAGTGAAGCTTTCTTT
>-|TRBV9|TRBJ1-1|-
CASSGFGTPNTEAFF
TGTGCCAGCAGCGGTTTCGGGACTCCAAACACTGAAGCTTTCTTT
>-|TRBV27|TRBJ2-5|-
CASSWRGPQETQYF
TGTGCCAGCAGCTGGCGGGGGCCTCAAGAGACCCAGTACTTC
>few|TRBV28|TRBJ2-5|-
CASSIKQETQYF
TGTGCCAGCAGTATCAAACAAGAGACCCAGTACTTC
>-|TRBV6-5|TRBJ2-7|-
CASSYSTGEQYF
TGTGCCAGCAGTTACTCGACGGGGGAGCAGTACTTC
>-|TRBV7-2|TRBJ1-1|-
CASSSAREVREAFF
TGTGCCAGCAGCTCCGCCAGGGAGGTGAGAGAAGCTTTCTTT
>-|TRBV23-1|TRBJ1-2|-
CASSRPRNSKPGEDDYGYTF
TGCGCCAGCAGTCGGCCAAGAAATAGCAAGCCCGGGGAAGACGACTATGGCTACACCTTC
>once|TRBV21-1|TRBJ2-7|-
CASSKEQGQGAYEQYF
TGTGCCAGCAGCAAAGAACAGGGGCAGGGGGCCTACGAGCAGTACTTC
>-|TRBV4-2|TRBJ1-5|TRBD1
CASSQESFGSETGGSYSNQPQHF
TGTGCCAGCAGCCAAGAATCCTTTGGGTCCGAGACAGGGGGCAGCTATAGCAATCAGCCCCAGCATTTT
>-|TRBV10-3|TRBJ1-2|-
CAISGQALNGYTF
TGTGCCATCAGTGGACAAGCTCTAAATGGCTACACCTTC
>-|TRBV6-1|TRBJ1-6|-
CASSVARGYNSPLHF
TGTGCCAGCAGTGTGGCCAGGGGCTATAATTCACCCCTCCACTTT
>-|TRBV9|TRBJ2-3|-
CASSTRDRTDTQYF
TGTGCCAGCAGCACCCGAGACAGAACAGATACGCAGTATTTT
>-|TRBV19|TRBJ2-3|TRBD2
CASSPWTSGGTDTQYF
TGTGCCAGTAGTCCCTGGACTAGCGGGGGGACAGATACGCAGTATTTT
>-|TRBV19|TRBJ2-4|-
CASSIGLGRFGLAKNIQYF
TGTGCCAGTAGTATCGGGTTAGGCCGCTTTGGCTTAGCCAAAAACATTCAGTACTTC
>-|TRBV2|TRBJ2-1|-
CATSSVVDNEQFF
TGTGCCACATCTAGCGTCGTGGATAATGAGCAGTTCTTC
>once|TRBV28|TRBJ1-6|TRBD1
CASSLAGDSSPLHF
TGTGCCAGCAGTTTAGCTGGGGACAGTTCACCCCTCCACTTT
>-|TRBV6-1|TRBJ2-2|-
CASTVLANTGELFF
TGTGCCAGCACCGTACTAGCGAACACCGGGGAGCTGTTTTTT
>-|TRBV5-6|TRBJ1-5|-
CASSLGVLTQPQHF
TGTGCCAGCAGCTTAGGGGTTCTGACTCAGCCCCAGCATTTT
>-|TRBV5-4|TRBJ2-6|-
CASSYRAGANVLTF
TGTGCCAGCAGTTACAGGGCTGGGGCCAACGTCCTGACTTTC
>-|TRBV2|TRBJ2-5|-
CASSEGGAQETQYF
TGTGCCAGCAGTGAAGGGGGAGCCCAAGAGACCCAGTACTTC
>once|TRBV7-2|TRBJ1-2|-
CASSGQTANYGYTF
TGTGCCAGCAGCGGGCAGACAGCTAACTATGGCTACACCTTC
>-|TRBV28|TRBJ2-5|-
CASSSGIQETQYF
TGTGCCAGCAGTTCCGGGATACAAGAGACCCAGTACTTC
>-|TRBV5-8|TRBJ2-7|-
CASSLYLGGEHTYEQYF
TGTGCCAGCAGCCTCTACTTGGGGGGTGAACATACCTACGAGCAGTACTTC
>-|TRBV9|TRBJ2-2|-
CASSVASTGELFF
TGTGCCAGCAGCGTAGCATCCACCGGGGAGCTGTTTTTT
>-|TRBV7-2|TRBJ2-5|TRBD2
CASSPIGELAGGVKTQYF
TGTGCCAGCAGCCCTATTGGGGAACTAGCGGGGGGGGTAAAGACCCAGTACTTC
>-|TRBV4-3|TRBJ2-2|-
CASSQQPGLSTGELFF
TGCGCCAGCAGCCAACAGCCGGGACTCTCCACCGGGGAGCTGTTTTTT
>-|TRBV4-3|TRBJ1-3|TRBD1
CASSPKGTGVSGNTIYF
TGCGCCAGCAGCCCCAAGGGTACAGGGGTTTCAGGAAACACCATATATTTT
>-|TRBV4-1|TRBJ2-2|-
CASSQEGRVTGELFF
TGCGCCAGCAGCCAAGAGGGCAGGGTCACCGGGGAGCTGTTTTTT
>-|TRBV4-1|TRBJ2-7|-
CASSQETSRDYEQYF
TGCGCCAGCAGCCAAGAGACGTCGAGGGACTACGAGCAGTACTTC
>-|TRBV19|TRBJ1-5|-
CASSIPRGRNQPQHF
TGTGCCAGTAGTATACCCAGGGGACGGAATCAGCCCCAGCATTTT
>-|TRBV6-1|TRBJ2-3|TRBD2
CASSAASGGQDTQYF
TGTGCCAGCAGTGCGGCTAGCGGGGGGCAAGATACGCAGTATTTT
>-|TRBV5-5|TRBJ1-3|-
CASSSESYSGNTIYF
TGTGCCAGCAGCTCAGAATCGTACTCTGGAAACACCATATATTTT
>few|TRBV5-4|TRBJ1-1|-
CASSLNTNTEAFF
TGTGCCAGCAGCTTAAACACGAACACTGAAGCTTTCTTT
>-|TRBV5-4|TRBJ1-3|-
CASSPGASSLGNTIYF
TGTGCCAGCAGCCCAGGGGCTTCATCTCTTGGAAACACCATATATTTT
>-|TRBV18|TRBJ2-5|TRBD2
CASSRRGGPQETQYF
TGTGCCAGCTCGCGTCGGGGGGGCCCCCAAGAGACCCAGTACTTC
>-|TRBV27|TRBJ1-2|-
CASSSPDTRGYTF
TGTGCCAGCAGTTCCCCTGACACTCGGGGCTACACCTTC
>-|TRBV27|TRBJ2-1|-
CASSLDMTRKVNEQFF
TGTGCCAGCAGTTTGGACATGACAAGAAAGGTGAATGAGCAGTTCTTC
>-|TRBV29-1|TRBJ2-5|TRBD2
CSARGTSIRETQYF
TGCAGCGCTAGAGGGACTAGCATCCGAGAGACCCAGTACTTC